These 9 T cell receptor beta chains came from one sample sequenced in a study of response to subunit inactivated influenza vaccine (dated by TCRdb to 2016 to 2018). The library was generated by RT-PCR. TCRdb records Illumina HiSeq 2500 as the sequencer. The public sequencing data were trimmed at Q25 with fastp and processed into clonotypes with MiXCR by TCRdb, which kept only in-frame beta chains. Rows are combined by CDR3 protein, so each entry shows the most common genes and DNA. Recorded for this sample are just under 550,000 distinct CDR3 sequences; approximately 22% of them occurred a single time. The ten largest clones represent 2.5% to 3.5% of the sample. The same data also contributed to another study, on T cells expressing NK-cell markers. As the second study states: 5'RACE template switching, by which a universal primer site and unique molecular identifiers were added, was used to make TCR beta cDNA libraries.

The sample consisted of CD4+ T cells sorted from PBMCs, taken 11 to 12 days after vaccination. These receptor sequences come from a man aged 45 to 65 who received an inactivated influenza vaccine. Donor details come from another sample of the same person, matched by shared clones.

Regarding this clonotype: Being one base from a much bigger clone, this may be a read error. V and J are TRBV7-8 and TRBJ1-6; 8 positions agree with TRBD1. The CDR3 is made up of 15 amino acids. Germline values: CDR1 SGHVS, CDR2 FQNEAQ. CDR3 sequence reads: CASSLPGGRNSPLLF. The CDR3 DNA is TGTGCCAGCAGCCTACCAGGGGGCCGGAATTCACCCCTCCTCTTT.

This clonotype was counted many times. The V gene is TRBV29-1, the J gene TRBJ2-7; 7 positions match TRBD2. This CDR3 comprises 15 residues. CDR1 is SQVTM, CDR2 ANQGSEA, per germline. With 3 bases clipped from V and 0 bases from J, the junction kept 8 bases outside the gene matches. In DNA form, the CDR3 reads TGCAGCGTTGAGTGGCCTAGCGGAAACTCCTACGAGCAGTACTTC. The encoded protein is CSVEWPSGNSYEQYF.

The chain links TRBV30 to TRBJ1-6; D is possibly TRBD1 (5 bases). CDR3 length equals 12 residues. Germline CDR1 GTSNPN, CDR2 SVGIG (reference sequence). Trimming left V 8 bases short and J 9 bases short, with 14 bases between. This CDR3 reads CAANRRTSPLHF. Written as DNA, the CDR3 is TGTGCCGCCAACAGGAGGACTTCACCCCTCCACTTT. The full variable domain, with the rest looked up from reference TRBV30 and TRBJ1-6, is SQTIHQWPATLVQPVGSPLSLECTVEGTSNPNLYWYRQAAGRGLQLLFYSVGIGQISSEVPQNLSASRPQDRQFILSSKKLLLSDSGFYLCAANRRTSPLHFGNGTRLTVT.

The chain recombines TRBV20-1 with TRBJ2-1; tentatively, D is TRBD2 (5 bases). V dropped 3 bases and J dropped 5 bases, with 11 bases sitting between them. CDR1 and CDR2 from the germline V gene are DFQATT and SNEGSKA (reference sequence). CDR3 length equals 13 residues. CDR3 residues: CSASNQRHNEQFF. DNA of the CDR3: TGCAGTGCTAGCAACCAGCGGCACAATGAGCAGTTCTTC.

In its sample, this clonotype was seen many times. This sequence joins TRBV20-1 and TRBJ1-5, with a possible D match to TRBD1 (5 bases). V was shortened by 6 bases and J by 0 bases, with 12 bases between the two germline ends. Germline loops: CDR1 DFQATT, CDR2 SNEGSKA (reference sequence). The CDR3 consists of 14 residues. CDR3 sequence reads: CSAGDWNSNQPQHF. The CDR3 region has the DNA TGCAGTGCCGGGGACTGGAATAGCAATCAGCCCCAGCATTTT.

This clonotype was counted at least ten times. The rearrangement links TRBV5-1 to TRBJ2-1, with a possible D match to TRBD2 (5 bases). Germline V lookup: CDR1 SGHRS, CDR2 YFSETQ. The CDR3 consists of 16 residues. Trimming pared 6 bases from V and 4 bases from J, leaving 20 bases between. The CDR3 here is CASTQTSSSFYNEQFF. The CDR3 bases are TGCGCCAGCACCCAAACTAGTTCGTCTTTTTACAATGAGCAGTTCTTC.

The chain carries TRBV6-5 and TRBJ2-7; D is perhaps TRBD1 or TRBD2 (5 bases each). Germline V gene lookup returns CDR1 MNHEY and CDR2 SVGAGI. Trimming removed 4 bases at V and 1 base at J, with 14 bases between. CDR3 length equals 15 residues. The DNA of the CDR3 is TGTGCCAGCAGTTTGTACCGGGACGGATCCTACGAGCAGTACTTC. Translated: CASSLYRDGSYEQYF.

This clonotype has ten or more counts. The rearrangement joins TRBV20-1 to TRBJ2-3; D is ambiguous. The CDR3 is 11 residues long. CDR1 is DFQATT and CDR2 is SNEGSKA in the germline V gene (reference sequence). V lost 4 bases and J lost 2, with 4 bases in between. This CDR3 is CSATTTDTQYF. The DNA for the CDR3 is TGCAGTGCTACAACCACAGATACGCAGTATTTT.

This clonotype has only a few counts. The gene calls are TRBV20-1 and TRBJ1-1, with 8 positions matching TRBD1. V lost 6 bases and J lost 3; bases outside the gene matches: 6. Per the germline V gene, CDR1 is DFQATT and CDR2 is SNEGSKA (reference sequence). The CDR3 covers 13 residues. The CDR3 protein is CSAHRQGHTEAFF. CDR3 nucleotides: TGCAGTGCCCACCGACAGGGGCACACTGAAGCTTTCTTT.